This entry lists 30 T cell receptor beta chains sequenced from one sample in a study of cytomegalovirus exposure and HLA in healthy donors. A multiplex PCR was run with 60 Vbeta primers and 13 Jbeta primers. Sequenced by immunoSEQ multiplex PCR; TCRdb stores in-frame clones only, minus some. The sample lists fewer than 150,000 clones; around 70% were seen once. Sequencing was done on a sample of PBMCs. Receptors were obtained from a man younger than 45 in good health and CMV-seronegative.

V usage is TRBV4-2 and J usage is TRBJ2-3; 11 bases agree with TRBD2. This CDR3 comprises 16 residues. Germline lookup yields CDR1 LGHNA and CDR2 YNFKEQ. Unmatched junction bases numbered 2, after V lost 1 base and J lost 2 bases. The CDR3 protein is CASSQGLAGSTDTQYF. The CDR3 nucleotides are TGTGCCAGCAGCCAAGGACTAGCGGGATCCACAGATACGCAGTATTTT.

This sequence joins TRBV7-3 and TRBJ2-2, with D maybe TRBD2 (5 bases). V was clipped by 5 bases and J by 4 bases, with 11 bases between them. Germline assignment: CDR1 SGHTA and CDR2 FQGTGA. The CDR3 has 14 amino acids. The CDR3 DNA reads as TGTGCCAGCAGCCCCCGGGGTGTCACCGGGGAGCTGTTTTTT. It yields the protein CASSPRGVTGELFF.

The J gene is TRBJ1-5, the V gene TRBV7-2, with D tentatively TRBD1 (5 bases). This CDR3 region has 15 residues. Trimming pared 1 base from V and 0 bases from J, leaving 7 bases between. The germline gives CDR1 SGHTA, CDR2 FQGNSA. This CDR3 is CASSLGTNSNQPQHF. For the CDR3, the DNA is TGTGCCAGCAGCTTAGGGACAAATAGCAATCAGCCCCAGCATTTT.

The chain carries TRBV13 and TRBJ2-3; D might be TRBD2 (6 bases). This CDR3 has 18 amino acids. Trimming stripped 0 bases from V and 0 bases from J, with 16 bases between. The germline V gene has CDR1 PRHDT and CDR2 FYEKMQ (reference sequence). The CDR3 loop is CASSLGGVSGTSTDTQYF. CDR3 sequence (DNA): TGTGCCAGCAGCTTAGGCGGGGTGTCCGGGACTAGCACAGATACGCAGTATTTT.

This CDR3 reads CASSPAGGHNEQFF. DNA for the CDR3: TGTGCCAGCTCACCGGCGGGAGGACACAATGAGCAGTTCTTC. The rearrangement joins TRBV18 to TRBJ2-1; TRBD2 matches 8 bases. This CDR3 contains 14 residues. V shed 3 bases and J 5 bases; nucleotides not matched to a gene: 3. CDR1 is KGHSH and CDR2 is LQKENI in the germline V gene.

V is TRBV28 and J is TRBJ2-3; 8 positions agree with TRBD2. V was pared by 8 bases and J by 5 bases, with 9 bases of the junction left unmatched. CDR1 and CDR2 (germline): MDHEN, SYDVKM. There are 14 residues in the CDR3. The CDR3 protein is CASSEGTRVDTQYF. CDR3 bases: TGTGCCAGCTCCGAGGGGACTAGGGTAGATACGCAGTATTTT.

V is TRBV27 and J is TRBJ1-1; D unclear. This CDR3 comprises 15 residues. Germline V gene lookup returns CDR1 MNHEY and CDR2 SMNVEV (reference sequence). The ends were cut back, 4 bases at V and 1 base at J, with 13 bases in the middle. CDR3: CASSSQWGENTEAFF. CDR3 bases: TGTGCCAGCAGTTCCCAGTGGGGAGAGAACACTGAAGCTTTCTTT.

The chain is built from TRBV19 and TRBJ1-4; the D is unclear. The CDR3 extends over 15 amino acids. Per germline, CDR1 LNHDA and CDR2 SQIVND (reference sequence). Trimming took 3 bases from V and 8 from J, leaving 16 bases between them. The CDR3 is CASSIRSDPGEKLFF. The CDR3 region has the DNA TGTGCCAGTAGTATTAGGTCGGATCCGGGGGAAAAACTGTTTTTT.

The chain employs TRBV6-4 and TRBJ2-2; 7 bases are a match to TRBD1. Trimming at V came to 6 bases and at J to 4 bases, leaving 8 bases not matched to a gene. The CDR3 length is 15 residues. The germline V gene encodes CDR1 MRHNA and CDR2 SNTAGT. The CDR3 DNA sequence: TGTGCCAGCAGCCCAGGGACAGAAAGCACCGGGGAGCTGTTTTTT. This translates into CASSPGTESTGELFF.

The V and J genes are TRBV6-6 and TRBJ2-3; D not resolved. Trimming removed 6 bases at V and 4 bases at J, with 14 bases between. Germline CDR1 reads MNHNY; CDR2 reads SVGAGI (reference sequence). The CDR3 consists of 14 residues. DNA for the CDR3: TGTGCCAGCAGGATGTCAACCGAGGCAGATACGCAGTATTTT. Translating it yields CASRMSTEADTQYF.

The chain joins TRBV5-4 to TRBJ2-7; no definite D call. The V and J ends lost 1 base and 4 bases respectively, with 9 bases between them. CDR1 and CDR2 (germline): SGHNT, YYREEE (reference sequence). This CDR3 region has 13 residues. The DNA of the CDR3 is TGTGCCAGCAGCTTGTCGCAGGTGTACGAGCAGTACTTC. It translates to CASSLSQVYEQYF.

This clone was counted between two and nine times. The genes are TRBV19 and TRBJ1-6; D is ambiguous. Trimming pared 7 bases from V and 4 bases from J, leaving 14 bases between. Germline V lookup: CDR1 LNHDA, CDR2 SQIVND (reference sequence). The CDR3 totals 15 residues. CDR3 sequence reads: CASTPAAGYNSPLHF. The DNA of the CDR3 is TGTGCCAGTACTCCTGCGGCCGGGTATAATTCACCCCTCCACTTT.

The V and J genes are TRBV5-4 and TRBJ1-6; D gene ambiguous. The germline V and J ends were trimmed by 1 base and 11 bases, with 10 bases remaining between them. The CDR3 extends over 13 amino acids. Germline lookup yields CDR1 SGHNT and CDR2 YYREEE (reference sequence). The CDR3 coding sequence is TGTGCCAGCAGCTTGTCTGGCGGAGCACCCCTCCACTTT. Its translation: CASSLSGGAPLHF. The variable domain in full, completed from reference TRBV5-4 and TRBJ1-6, reads ETGVTQSPTHLIKTRGQQVTLRCSSQSGHNTVSWYQQALGQGPQFIFQYYREEENGRGNFPPRFSGLQFPNYSSELNVNALELDDSALYLCASSLSGGAPLHFGNGTRLTVT.

The chain combines TRBV4-1 with TRBJ2-1, with 10 bases aligning to TRBD2. This CDR3 has 16 amino acids. Germline loops: CDR1 MGHRA, CDR2 YSYEKL. Trimming cost V 0 bases and J 5 bases; bases outside gene matches: 4. CDR3 in DNA: TGCGCCAGCAGCCAAGATCTACTAGCGGGGCACAATGAGCAGTTCTTC. Translation: CASSQDLLAGHNEQFF.

This clone was seen only a few times. The gene calls are TRBV5-5 and TRBJ2-1, with 7 bases aligning to TRBD2. Germline CDR1 and CDR2: SGHKS and YYEKEE (reference sequence). The CDR3 is 14 residues long. V shed 4 bases, J shed 7 bases, and the junction held 8 bases outside the gene matches. CDR3 nucleotide sequence: TGTGCCAGCAGCCTACGCAGCGGGGCGAATGAGCAGTTCTTC. Its protein product is CASSLRSGANEQFF.

The rearrangement joins TRBV18 to TRBJ2-3; 8 bases line up with TRBD2. This CDR3 contains 14 residues. Per the germline V gene, CDR1 is KGHSH and CDR2 is LQKENI. Losses at the gene ends were 4 bases for V and 2 bases for J; bases not matched to a gene: 2. CDR3 coding DNA: TGTGCCAGCTCACTACTAGCGGTCACAGATACGCAGTATTTT. Translation: CASSLLAVTDTQYF.

This chain links TRBV15 with TRBJ2-5; 12 nucleotides line up with TRBD1. The CDR3 length is 17 residues. CDR1 is LNHNV and CDR2 is YYDKDF in the germline V gene (reference sequence). V lost 5 bases and J lost 5; bases outside the gene matches: 12. The CDR3 region is CATSPELGQGAGETQYF. CDR3 coding DNA: TGTGCCACCAGCCCAGAGTTGGGACAGGGGGCTGGGGAGACCCAGTACTTC. Drawing the rest from reference TRBV15 and TRBJ2-5, the complete variable domain is DAMVIQNPRYQVTQFGKPVTLSCSQTLNHNVMYWYQQKSSQAPKLLFHYYDKDFNNEADTPDNFQSRRPNTSFCFLDIRSPGLGDTAMYLCATSPELGQGAGETQYFGPGTRLLVL.

This chain joins TRBV10-3 and TRBJ1-5; 7 bases agree with TRBD1. J gave up 5 bases and V 0 bases, and 4 bases lay outside the gene matches. Germline values: CDR1 ENHRY, CDR2 SYGVKD. The CDR3 runs 15 residues. The CDR3 DNA sequence: TGTGCCATCAGTGAGTCCGAACAGGGGTATCAGCCCCAGCATTTT. Amino acid sequence: CAISESEQGYQPQHF.

This sequence joins TRBV5-4 and TRBJ1-2, with D possibly matching TRBD1 (5 bases). The length of the CDR3 is 12 residues. Deletions cut 1 base from V and 6 bases from J, with 7 bases between. Germline CDR1 is SGHNT and CDR2 is YYREEE (reference sequence). The CDR3 reads CASSLIQDGYTF. The CDR3 region has the DNA TGTGCCAGCAGCTTGATACAGGATGGCTACACCTTC.

The chain recombines TRBV18 with TRBJ2-5, with 8 positions matching TRBD2. Trimming at V came to 0 bases and at J to 4 bases, leaving 4 bases not matched to a gene. The CDR3 is made up of 15 amino acids. CDR1 and CDR2 (germline): KGHSH, LQKENI. Written as DNA, the CDR3 is TGTGCCAGCTCACCACCGACCACTAGCGGAGAGACCCAGTACTTC. Protein: CASSPPTTSGETQYF.

The chain employs TRBV29-1 and TRBJ1-2; 8 bases are a match to TRBD1. The germline V gene encodes CDR1 SQVTM and CDR2 ANQGSEA. J was trimmed by 8 bases and V by 5 bases; bases with no gene match: 4. The CDR3 has 11 residues. The CDR3 sequence: CSVQGADGYTF. The CDR3 nucleotides read TGCAGCGTTCAGGGGGCTGACGGCTACACCTTC.

This rearrangement joins TRBV28 to TRBJ2-7, with D perhaps matching TRBD2 (6 bases). V gave up 5 bases and J gave up 2 bases, with 16 bases separating them. CDR3 length: 15 amino acids. Germline-derived CDR1 and CDR2 are MDHEN and SYDVKM. The CDR3 DNA sequence: TGTGCCAGCAGTGCCGGACTAAGCGAAGCCTACGAGCAGTACTTC. Its protein is CASSAGLSEAYEQYF.

The chain couples TRBV4-1 to TRBJ2-6, with a tentative D call TRBD1 (6 bases). This CDR3 is 19 amino acids long. CDR1 is MGHRA and CDR2 is YSYEKL in the germline V gene. The V gene lost 0 bases and the J gene lost 0 bases, with 15 bases spanning the gap. CDR3 residues: CASSQDRVQGTSGANVLTF. In nucleotides, the CDR3 is TGCGCCAGCAGCCAAGATAGAGTACAGGGAACCTCTGGGGCCAACGTCCTGACTTTC.

The genes are TRBV28 and TRBJ1-5, with D possibly being TRBD1 (5 bases). Germline V gene lookup returns CDR1 MDHEN and CDR2 SYDVKM. V was cut by 3 bases and J by 6 bases, with 12 bases left in between. CDR3 length: 14 amino acids. The chain's CDR3 is CASSFREVGQPQHF. Here the CDR3 DNA reads TGTGCCAGCAGTTTCAGGGAGGTTGGTCAGCCCCAGCATTTT.

This clone appeared a single time. The chain combines TRBV5-1 with TRBJ1-1; D remains unclear. This CDR3 is 14 amino acids long. Germline lookup yields CDR1 SGHRS and CDR2 YFSETQ. The ends were cut back, 1 base at V and 3 bases at J, with 10 bases in the middle. CDR3 protein: CASSLYSRDTEAFF. For the CDR3, the DNA is TGCGCCAGCAGCTTGTATTCACGGGACACTGAAGCTTTCTTT.

V is TRBV5-1 and J is TRBJ1-4; D may be TRBD1 (5 bases). V shed 4 bases and J shed 0 bases, with 10 bases lying between them. Germline assignment: CDR1 SGHRS and CDR2 YFSETQ. The CDR3 is 15 residues long. The CDR3 is CASSQTGATNEKLFF. CDR3 nucleotides: TGCGCCAGCAGCCAAACAGGCGCAACTAATGAAAAACTGTTTTTT.

The chain links TRBV7-2 to TRBJ1-5; the D is unclear. The CDR3 spans 13 residues. From germline, CDR1 is SGHTA and CDR2 FQGNSA. Trimming shortened V by 1 base and J by 5 bases, and 6 bases separated the two germline ends. The CDR3 sequence is CASSLDTDQPQHF. Written as DNA, the CDR3 is TGTGCCAGCAGCTTAGATACGGATCAGCCCCAGCATTTT.

In its sample, this clone was seen once. The chain joins TRBV15 to TRBJ2-1, with 8 bases identical to TRBD1. The germline V gene encodes CDR1 LNHNV and CDR2 YYDKDF (reference sequence). The CDR3 loop spans 12 amino acids. J lost 8 bases, V lost 4 bases, and 1 base had no gene match. CDR3 in DNA: TGTGCCACCAGCACGACAGGGGATGAGCAGTTCTTC. Amino acid sequence: CATSTTGDEQFF.

The rearrangement joins TRBV6-6 to TRBJ1-1; D call uncertain. Germline V gene lookup returns CDR1 MNHNY and CDR2 SVGAGI (reference sequence). Between the trimmed V and J ends, which lost 2 bases and 6 bases, there was a span of 4 bases. The CDR3 runs 11 residues. This CDR3 is CASSYEAEAFF. The CDR3 bases are TGTGCCAGCAGTTACGAGGCTGAAGCTTTCTTT.

The chain combines TRBV7-9 with TRBJ2-5; D call uncertain. Germline V lookup: CDR1 SEHNR, CDR2 FQNEAQ (reference sequence). The CDR3 has 14 residues. V was pared by 2 bases and J by 5 bases, with 12 bases between. This CDR3 reads CASSLPRGVETQYF. The CDR3 DNA sequence: TGTGCCAGCAGCTTACCTAGAGGCGTTGAGACCCAGTACTTC.